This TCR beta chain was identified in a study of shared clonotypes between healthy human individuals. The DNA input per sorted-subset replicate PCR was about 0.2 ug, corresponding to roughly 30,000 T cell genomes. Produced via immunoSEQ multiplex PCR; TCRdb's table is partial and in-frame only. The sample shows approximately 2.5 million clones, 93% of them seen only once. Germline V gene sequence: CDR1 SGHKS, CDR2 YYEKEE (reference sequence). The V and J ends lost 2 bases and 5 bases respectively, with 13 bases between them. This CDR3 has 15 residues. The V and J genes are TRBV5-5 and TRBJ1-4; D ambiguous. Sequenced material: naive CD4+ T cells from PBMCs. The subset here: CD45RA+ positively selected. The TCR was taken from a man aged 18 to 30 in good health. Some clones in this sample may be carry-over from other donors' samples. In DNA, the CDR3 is TGTGCCAGCAGCTTCAGGTGGCTCCGAAATGAAAAACTGTTTTTT. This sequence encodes CASSFRWLRNEKLFF.